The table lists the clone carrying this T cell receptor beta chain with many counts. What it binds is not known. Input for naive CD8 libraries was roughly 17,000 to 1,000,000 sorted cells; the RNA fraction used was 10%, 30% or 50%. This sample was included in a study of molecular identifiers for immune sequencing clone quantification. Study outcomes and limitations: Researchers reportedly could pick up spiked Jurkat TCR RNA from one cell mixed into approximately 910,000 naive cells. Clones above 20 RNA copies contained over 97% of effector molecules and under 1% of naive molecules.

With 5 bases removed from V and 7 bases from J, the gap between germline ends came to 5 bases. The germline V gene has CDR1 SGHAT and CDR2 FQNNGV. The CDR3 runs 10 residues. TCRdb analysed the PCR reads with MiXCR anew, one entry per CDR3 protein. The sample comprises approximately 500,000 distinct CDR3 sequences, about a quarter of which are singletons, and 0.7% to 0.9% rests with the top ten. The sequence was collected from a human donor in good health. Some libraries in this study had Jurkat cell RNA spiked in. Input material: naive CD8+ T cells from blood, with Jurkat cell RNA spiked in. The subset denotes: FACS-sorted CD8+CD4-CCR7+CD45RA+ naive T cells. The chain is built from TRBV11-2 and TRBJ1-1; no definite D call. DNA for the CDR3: TGTGCCAGCAGCCTAGTTGAAGCTTTCTTT. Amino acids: CASSLVEAFF.